This T cell receptor (beta chain) emerged from a study of T cell changes during pregnancy in multiple sclerosis. The table came from immunoSEQ multiplex PCR; TCRdb's copy has only in-frame clones and leaves some out. The sample carries 70,000 or so clones, 85% to 95% recorded once. This TCR was recovered from a female donor with multiple sclerosis, enrolled in a pregnancy study. The input for sequencing was CD4+ T cells from peripheral blood mononuclear cells, taken before pregnancy.

This CDR3 is CASSIDSPYGYTF. In DNA, the CDR3 is TGTGCCAGCAGCATAGACAGCCCCTATGGCTACACCTTC. V usage is TRBV7-9 and J usage is TRBJ1-2, with a tentative D call TRBD1 (5 bases). CDR1 is SEHNR and CDR2 is FQNEAQ in the germline V gene (reference sequence). The CDR3 length is 13 residues. Trimming stripped 5 bases from V and 4 bases from J, with 11 bases between.